This passage covers 18 T cell receptor beta chains from one sample sequenced in a study of Graves' ophthalmopathy and Graves' hyperthyroidism. TCR beta CDR3 amplification used RNA transcripts. The library came from an HTBI-primed first-round RT-PCR and a second-round multiplex PCR. TCRdb re-called the multiplex PCR reads through MiXCR, storing one row per CDR3 protein. Among 340,000 or so distinct CDR3 sequences listed, 15% to 20% were seen once. The sequenced material came from peripheral blood. Receptor source: an adult man with Graves' ophthalmopathy.

This chain links TRBV7-2 with TRBJ2-1; 7 nucleotides match TRBD2. The junction had 10 bases not matched to a gene; V was cut back by 2 bases and J by 3 bases. Germline CDR1 SGHTA, CDR2 FQGNSA. CDR3 length equals 17 residues. The CDR3 sequence: CASSLHWGGPIYNEQFF. The CDR3 DNA is TGTGCCAGCAGCTTACATTGGGGGGGACCAATCTACAATGAGCAGTTCTTC.

At least ten counts were recorded for this clonotype. V gene TRBV7-2 combines with J gene TRBJ1-3; D is uncertain. The V end was cut by 9 bases, the J end by 2 bases, with 11 bases between. This CDR3 has 13 residues. Looked up from germline, CDR1 is SGHTA and CDR2 is FQGNSA. CDR3 sequence (DNA): TGTGCCAGTTGTCGGGTAGCTGGAAACACCATATATTTT. Encoded protein: CASCRVAGNTIYF.

This clonotype was counted ten times or more. This chain uses TRBV5-1 with TRBJ1-6, with TRBD1 matching over 8 bases. The germline V gene encodes CDR1 SGHRS and CDR2 YFSETQ. Trimming took 4 bases from V and 8 from J; bases not matched to a gene: 5. This CDR3 region has 14 residues. The CDR3 sequence is CASSVGQGDSPLHF. Here the CDR3 DNA reads TGCGCCAGCAGCGTTGGACAGGGAGATTCACCCCTCCACTTT.

This clonotype came up many times. The chain links TRBV10-3 to TRBJ2-7, with 9 bases matching TRBD1. The CDR3 length is 13 residues. The V segment lost 11 bases and the J segment 4 bases; nucleotides outside the gene matches: 9. Germline V lookup: CDR1 ENHRY, CDR2 SYGVKD. The CDR3: CAHSLGQGYEQYF. In DNA, the CDR3 is TGTGCCCACTCCCTAGGACAGGGGTACGAGCAGTACTTC.

This clonotype occurred many times. The chain recombines TRBV2 with TRBJ1-2; 8 bases are a match to TRBD1. The CDR3 totals 13 residues. Germline V gives CDR1 SNHLY, CDR2 FYNNEI. After removal of 9 bases from V and 5 bases from J, the junction contained 8 bases not matched to a gene. The CDR3 protein is CASSRDRLYGYTF. The CDR3 DNA reads TGTGCCAGTAGCCGGGACAGGCTATATGGCTACACCTTC.

Ten or more counts support this clonotype. CDR3 in amino acids: CASSLERAGGQYEQYF. CDR3 nucleotides: TGTGCCAGCAGCTTAGAACGTGCAGGGGGCCAGTACGAGCAGTACTTC. The chain has TRBV11-2 and TRBJ2-7; TRBD1 aligns across 8 bases. The J segment lost 4 bases and the V segment lost 0 bases, leaving 8 bases of the junction unmatched. CDR3 length: 16 amino acids. CDR1 is SGHAT and CDR2 is FQNNGV in the germline V gene.

This clonotype was seen ten or more times. The V call is TRBV6-5, the J call TRBJ2-7; D gene unclear. CDR3 length: 13 residues. The V end was cut by 3 bases, the J end by 3 bases, with 9 bases between. Germline CDR1 is MNHEY and CDR2 is SVGAGI. The CDR3 loop reads CASSYGYGYEQYF. The CDR3 DNA follows: TGTGCCAGCAGTTATGGGTACGGCTACGAGCAGTACTTC.

This clonotype was seen repeatedly, ten times or more. The chain carries TRBV6-4 and TRBJ1-5; 9 nucleotides match TRBD1. CDR3 size: 17 residues. V lost 5 bases to trimming and J lost 0 bases; unmatched junction nucleotides: 8. Germline V gives CDR1 MRHNA, CDR2 SNTAGT. Here the CDR3 DNA reads TGTGCCAGCAGTCATCCACAGGGGGCCGATAGCAATCAGCCCCAGCATTTT. This translates into CASSHPQGADSNQPQHF.

The sample holds many counts of this clonotype. The rearrangement uses TRBV6-2 or TRBV6-3 and TRBJ1-1, with no clear D. The V end lost 2 bases, the J end lost 0 bases, and 7 bases lay between the germline ends. The CDR3 covers 14 residues. The V gene's germline CDR1 is MNHEY and CDR2 SVGEGT. Here the CDR3 reads CASSYGGVNTEAFF. CDR3 in DNA: TGTGCCAGCAGTTACGGAGGAGTGAACACTGAAGCTTTCTTT.

Ten or more counts support this clonotype. The chain employs TRBV10-3 and TRBJ1-1; no clear D. Trimming cost V 3 bases and J 0 bases, with 5 bases left between them. Germline V CDR1 and CDR2: ENHRY, SYGVKD. This CDR3 is built from 13 residues. The CDR3 sequence: CAISDSLNTEAFF. The CDR3 DNA reads as TGTGCCATCAGTGATAGCTTGAACACTGAAGCTTTCTTT.

This clonotype was picked up many times. The V call is TRBV3-1, the J call TRBJ2-5, with D perhaps TRBD1 or TRBD2 (5 bases each). V was cut by 2 bases and J by 9 bases, with 22 bases left in between. This CDR3 region has 16 residues. Germline V gene sequence: CDR1 LGHDT, CDR2 YNNKEL (reference sequence). CDR3 residues: CASSQQAGTRSDAQYF. The CDR3 region has the DNA TGTGCCAGCAGCCAACAGGCCGGGACCCGCAGTGATGCCCAGTACTTC.

This clonotype was recorded at least ten times. V and J are TRBV12-3 or TRBV12-4 and TRBJ2-7, with 10 bases lining up with TRBD1. The CDR3 sequence is 20 residues long. V gave up 3 bases and J gave up 8 bases; unmatched junction bases: 25. The CDR3 region has the DNA TGTGCCAGCAGTTTTTATTATGACAGGGGGCTAGCGGAGGATCCGGGCAAGCAGTACTTC. Translation gives CASSFYYDRGLAEDPGKQYF.

This clonotype was seen at least ten times. This chain joins TRBV12-3 or TRBV12-4 and TRBJ2-5; D unclear. V lost 6 bases and J 4 bases, leaving 12 bases between the germline ends. This CDR3 region has 13 residues. CDR3 bases: TGTGCCAGCAGAATTGGGCATGGAGAGACCCAGTACTTC. This sequence encodes CASRIGHGETQYF.

The V call is TRBV4-2, the J call TRBJ1-5, with TRBD1 as a possible D gene (5 bases). Germline values: CDR1 LGHNA, CDR2 YNFKEQ. This CDR3 spans 20 amino acids. Trimming left V 4 bases short and J 1 base short, with 26 bases between. The CDR3 sequence: CASSPFLRTGTPRSNQPQHF. CDR3 sequence (DNA): TGTGCCAGCAGCCCCTTCCTCCGCACCGGGACGCCGAGGAGCAATCAGCCCCAGCATTTT.

This clonotype has a handful of counts. This clone may be a read error of a much larger clone one base away. This chain links TRBV10-3 with TRBJ2-3, with 8 bases lining up with TRBD2. Germline assignment: CDR1 ENHRY and CDR2 SYGVKD. The CDR3 consists of 15 residues. J was trimmed by 2 bases and V by 8 bases; bases with no gene match: 9. This chain's CDR3 is CAIQGIAGFTDTQYF. The DNA for the CDR3 is TGTGCCATCCAAGGGATAGCGGGGTTCACAGATACGCAGTATTTT.

This clonotype was observed at least ten times. The chain links TRBV27 to TRBJ2-7, with 12 bases identical to TRBD2. The CDR3 loop spans 12 amino acids. Germline CDR1 and CDR2: MNHEY and SMNVEV (reference sequence). J gave up 10 bases and V 11 bases, and 9 bases lay outside the gene matches. The CDR3 reads CARWTSGTSQYF. As DNA, the CDR3 is TGTGCCCGATGGACTAGCGGGACCAGCCAGTACTTC.

At least ten counts were recorded for this clonotype. The chain has TRBV11-2 and TRBJ1-1, with D hard to call. This CDR3 has 13 amino acids. CDR1 and CDR2 (germline): SGHAT, FQNNGV. The ends were cut back, 0 bases at V and 4 bases at J, with 6 bases in the middle. CDR3 region: CASSLDGFTEAFF. CDR3 sequence (DNA): TGTGCCAGCAGCTTAGACGGCTTCACTGAAGCTTTCTTT.

A few counts support this clonotype. The chain joins TRBV14 to TRBJ2-5; 15 bases agree with TRBD2. The CDR3 is made up of 18 amino acids. Looked up from germline, CDR1 is SGHDN and CDR2 is FVKESK. J gave up 2 bases and V 1 base, and 5 bases lay outside the gene matches. The CDR3 bases are TGTGCCAGCAGCCAAGTAATGGGACTAGCGGGGGGACAAGAGACCCAGTACTTC. It is translated as CASSQVMGLAGGQETQYF.